One and the same sample provided the 25 T cell receptor beta chains below, sequenced in a study of control samples from healthy donors and cancer patients. Generated by immunoSEQ multiplex PCR, the TCRdb table keeps only in-frame clones and is missing some. The data hold about 110,000 clones, with 70% to 85% observed a single time. The sample was blood. The source is a man aged 18 to 29 in good health.

The V gene is TRBV19, the J gene TRBJ2-1; D remains ambiguous. The CDR3 is made up of 15 amino acids. Germline lookup yields CDR1 LNHDA and CDR2 SQIVND (reference sequence). Trimming removed 0 bases from V and 5 bases from J, with 11 bases in between. CDR3 region: CASSIDSRLHNEQFF. Here the CDR3 DNA reads TGTGCCAGTAGTATAGATAGCAGGTTACACAATGAGCAGTTCTTC.

J is TRBJ2-1 and V is TRBV6-5; 7 bases are shared with TRBD1. This CDR3 has 15 residues. CDR1 is MNHEY and CDR2 is SVGAGI in the germline V gene. J gave up 0 bases and V 10 bases, and 9 bases lay outside the gene matches. The CDR3 DNA follows: TGTGCCATCCAGGGACAGACGAGCTCCTACAATGAGCAGTTCTTC. Residues: CAIQGQTSSYNEQFF.

This sequence joins TRBV6-1 and TRBJ1-1, with 8 bases matching TRBD1. This CDR3 region has 17 residues. Germline V gene sequence: CDR1 MNHNS, CDR2 SASEGT. The V and J ends lost 2 bases and 0 bases, in that order; junction bases with no gene match: 8. CDR3 DNA: TGTGCCAGCAGTGAATATGGGGACAGGTTGATGAACACTGAAGCTTTCTTT. Residues: CASSEYGDRLMNTEAFF.

In this sample, this clone turned up once. The CDR3 DNA follows: TGCGCCAGCAGCCCAAATCCAGGGAACCCATACGAGCAGTACGTC. This translates into CASSPNPGNPYEQYV. This rearrangement joins TRBV10-2 to TRBJ2-7; perhaps TRBD1 as D (5 bases). CDR1 WSHSY and CDR2 SAAADI come from the germline V gene. Between the trimmed V and J ends, which lost 6 bases and 4 bases, there was a span of 19 bases. The CDR3 runs to 15 residues.

The chain recombines TRBV4-1 with TRBJ1-5; D not resolved. V was cut by 4 bases and J by 2 bases, with 21 bases left in between. There are 18 residues in the CDR3. Germline lookup yields CDR1 MGHRA and CDR2 YSYEKL. The CDR3 DNA reads as TGCGCCAGCAGCCTCGGGCCGAGGGAGGCTGGGGGCAATCAGCCCCAGCATTTT. Its protein product is CASSLGPREAGGNQPQHF.

This sequence joins TRBV6-5 and TRBJ2-7; 8 bases map to TRBD2. J lost 7 bases, V lost 0 bases, and 8 bases had no gene match. Germline loops: CDR1 MNHEY, CDR2 SVGAGI. CDR3 length: 15 amino acids. The CDR3 loop reads CASSYSRSGGQEQYF. CDR3 sequence (DNA): TGTGCCAGCAGTTACTCGAGGAGCGGGGGCCAAGAGCAGTACTTC.

The table lists this clone with a few counts. The rearrangement joins TRBV2 to TRBJ2-2; D tentatively reads TRBD1 or TRBD2 (5 bases each). This CDR3 comprises 14 residues. The V gene's germline CDR1 is SNHLY and CDR2 FYNNEI. V was shortened by 4 bases and J by 4 bases, with 10 bases between the two germline ends. CDR3 region: CASSGWGSTGELFF. The DNA for the CDR3 is TGTGCCAGCAGTGGGTGGGGGAGCACCGGGGAGCTGTTTTTT.

The genes are TRBV5-4 and TRBJ1-2, with D possibly being TRBD1 (5 bases). The V end lost 4 bases, the J end lost 5 bases, and 18 bases lay between the germline ends. The V gene's germline CDR1 is SGHNT and CDR2 YYREEE (reference sequence). CDR3 length equals 15 residues. The CDR3 sequence: CASSQWGRSTYGYTF. The CDR3 region has the DNA TGTGCCAGCAGCCAGTGGGGCCGAAGCACGTATGGCTACACCTTC.

Details on this clone: This sample also contains other DNA sequences that code for the same CDR3. V gene TRBV5-4 combines with J gene TRBJ2-5; possible D gene TRBD1, 5 bases. This CDR3 has 14 residues. V was pared by 1 base and J by 0 bases, with 7 bases between. Germline CDR1 and CDR2: SGHNT and YYREEE (reference sequence). The CDR3 DNA is TGTGCCAGCAGCTTGAGGGGTTACCAAGAGACCCAGTACTTC. Amino acids: CASSLRGYQETQYF.

This chain uses TRBV27 with TRBJ1-6; D gene uncertain. The germline V gene encodes CDR1 MNHEY and CDR2 SMNVEV (reference sequence). The V end was cut by 0 bases, the J end by 4 bases, with 13 bases between. The CDR3 loop spans 17 amino acids. In nucleotides, the CDR3 is TGTGCCAGCAGTTTATCCCGCAGGTTACTATATAATTCACCCCTCCACTTT. Protein product: CASSLSRRLLYNSPLHF.

This rearrangement joins TRBV27 to TRBJ2-5; 8 bases agree with TRBD2. V lost 6 bases, J lost 5 bases, and 5 bases stayed unmatched. Per the germline V gene, CDR1 is MNHEY and CDR2 is SMNVEV (reference sequence). The CDR3 has 13 residues. CDR3: CASSLGGGETQYF. In DNA form, the CDR3 reads TGTGCCAGCAGCCTAGGCGGGGGGGAGACCCAGTACTTC.

This rearrangement joins TRBV19 to TRBJ1-5; TRBD1 is a possible D gene (5 bases). V dropped 0 bases and J dropped 3 bases, with 9 bases sitting between them. CDR3 size: 15 residues. Germline V lookup: CDR1 LNHDA, CDR2 SQIVND (reference sequence). CDR3 loop: CASSIEDRYNQPQHF. The CDR3, as DNA: TGTGCCAGTAGTATAGAAGACAGATACAATCAGCCCCAGCATTTT.

This chain joins TRBV6-5 and TRBJ2-7, with a weak D call TRBD1 (7 bases). The CDR3 runs to 13 residues. CDR1 MNHEY and CDR2 SVGAGI come from the germline V gene. The V end was cut by 6 bases, the J end by 4 bases, with 13 bases between. The CDR3 spells CASRIPGGYEQYF. DNA of the CDR3: TGTGCCAGCAGAATTCCAGGGGGGTACGAGCAGTACTTC.

This chain uses TRBV18 with TRBJ2-5, with 8 bases aligning to TRBD1. Per the germline V gene, CDR1 is KGHSH and CDR2 is LQKENI. V lost 3 bases and J lost 5; bases outside the gene matches: 8. CDR3 length: 15 amino acids. Here the CDR3 reads CASSPLQGVPETQYF. CDR3 coding DNA: TGTGCCAGCTCACCGCTACAGGGGGTTCCCGAGACCCAGTACTTC.

This clone came up once. This chain connects TRBV27 to TRBJ1-5; 7 nucleotides match TRBD1. The V segment lost 8 bases and the J segment 5 bases; nucleotides outside the gene matches: 6. CDR1 is MNHEY, CDR2 SMNVEV, per germline (reference sequence). This CDR3 comprises 13 residues. The CDR3 sequence is CASRQTGDQPQHF. The CDR3 region has the DNA TGTGCCAGCCGACAAACAGGGGATCAGCCCCAGCATTTT.

The V gene is TRBV25-1, the J gene TRBJ1-1; D remains unclear. Deletions cut 6 bases from V and 4 bases from J, with 9 bases between. The CDR3 covers 12 residues. The germline V gene encodes CDR1 MGHDK and CDR2 SYGVNS. CDR3 coding DNA: TGTGCCAGCAGGGATGGTCGCACTGAAGCTTTCTTT. This translates into CASRDGRTEAFF.

The chain uses TRBV25-1 and TRBJ1-2; D remains ambiguous. Germline V lookup: CDR1 MGHDK, CDR2 SYGVNS. Deletions cut 1 base from V and 5 bases from J, with 2 bases between. The CDR3 has 11 amino acids. Written as DNA, the CDR3 is TGTGCCAGCAGTGAATTTTATGGCTACACCTTC. Encoded protein: CASSEFYGYTF.

In this sample, this clone turned up once. V gene TRBV7-2 combines with J gene TRBJ1-6, with 7 bases identical to TRBD1. This CDR3 has 15 residues. The germline CDR1 and CDR2 sequences are SGHTA and FQGNSA. The junction had 2 bases not matched to a gene; V was cut back by 1 base and J by 5 bases. DNA for the CDR3: TGTGCCAGCAGCTTAGGACAGGGCGATAATTCACCCCTCCACTTT. It codes for CASSLGQGDNSPLHF.

This sequence joins TRBV7-2 and TRBJ2-4; TRBD1 or TRBD2 may be the D gene (5 bases each). The length of the CDR3 is 14 residues. Germline CDR1 is SGHTA and CDR2 is FQGNSA. V gave up 11 bases and J gave up 5 bases, with 19 bases separating them. CDR3 sequence reads: CASGTRANQNIQYF. The CDR3 DNA reads TGTGCCTCTGGGACCCGGGCCAACCAAAACATTCAGTACTTC.

This clone was detected only once. The chain joins TRBV7-2 to TRBJ2-3; the D is unclear. The germline gives CDR1 SGHTA, CDR2 FQGNSA. CDR3 length equals 13 residues. Trimming pared 5 bases from V and 6 bases from J, leaving 12 bases between. CDR3: CASSPRDRDTQYF. The CDR3 nucleotides read TGTGCCAGCAGCCCCCGAGATCGGGATACGCAGTATTTT.

The V gene is TRBV28, the J gene TRBJ1-1; D gene uncertain. The CDR3 loop spans 14 amino acids. CDR1 MDHEN and CDR2 SYDVKM come from the germline V gene. V was trimmed by 1 base and J by 0 bases, leaving 6 bases between them. The CDR3 is CASSLFKLNTEAFF. The CDR3 DNA is TGTGCCAGCAGTTTATTCAAGCTGAACACTGAAGCTTTCTTT. Drawing the rest from reference TRBV28 and TRBJ1-1, the complete variable domain is DVKVTQSSRYLVKRTGEKVFLECVQDMDHENMFWYRQDPGLGLRLIYFSYDVKMKEKGDIPEGYSVSREKKERFSLILESASTNQTSMYLCASSLFKLNTEAFFGQGTRLTVV.

The chain has TRBV10-3 and TRBJ1-4, with TRBD1 matching 8 bases. This CDR3 region has 14 residues. Trimming cost V 5 bases and J 3 bases; bases outside gene matches: 2. Germline V gene lookup returns CDR1 ENHRY and CDR2 SYGVKD. CDR3: CAISPTGANEKLFF. DNA of the CDR3: TGTGCCATCAGTCCGACAGGGGCTAATGAAAAACTGTTTTTT.

V is TRBV12-5 and J is TRBJ2-7, with D perhaps TRBD1 or TRBD2 (5 bases each). The CDR3 runs to 13 residues. Looked up from germline, CDR1 is LGHNT and CDR2 is FRNRAP. Deletions cut 7 bases from V and 2 bases from J, with 12 bases between. Here the CDR3 DNA reads TGTGCTAGTGAGGTAGGGGAGACCTACGAGCAGTACTTC. It yields the protein CASEVGETYEQYF.

The sample holds a few counts of this clone. Other DNA sequences of this sample code for an identical CDR3. The gene calls are TRBV9 and TRBJ1-5; no firm D call. This CDR3 has 14 amino acids. Trimming removed 4 bases from V and 0 bases from J, with 8 bases in between. Germline CDR1 and CDR2: SGDLS and YYNGEE. The CDR3 loop reads CASSPGVSNQPQHF. The CDR3 bases are TGTGCCAGCAGCCCCGGAGTTAGCAATCAGCCCCAGCATTTT.

The chain has TRBV7-9 and TRBJ2-3; D could derive from TRBD1 or TRBD2 (6 bases each). CDR1 SEHNR and CDR2 FQNEAQ come from the germline V gene (reference sequence). Trimming shortened V by 5 bases and J by 2 bases, and 14 bases separated the two germline ends. CDR3 length: 15 residues. The DNA for the CDR3 is TGTGCCAGCAGCCGCGGGGACATATACACAGATACGCAGTATTTT. Encoded protein: CASSRGDIYTDTQYF.